This paragraph covers one T cell receptor (beta chain) sequence. Its antigen remains unknown. Generated by immunoSEQ multiplex PCR, the TCRdb table keeps only in-frame clones and is missing some. The sample has about 2,500,000 clones; approximately 92% are singletons. This specimen comes from a study of shared clonotypes between healthy human individuals. Study-wide points: Around 5% of naive CD4 clonotypes were shared across a few donors. Generation probability values for non-shared clonotypes were lower than those for clonotypes shared by all four donors.

V dropped 0 bases and J dropped 1 base, with 8 bases sitting between them. CDR3 size: 15 residues. Germline-derived CDR1 and CDR2 are SGHKS and YYEKEE (reference sequence). The TCR comes from a man between 18 and 29 years old in good health. Material for sequencing was naive CD4+ T cells sorted from blood. The sample's subset: CD45RA+ positively selected. The chain recombines TRBV5-5 with TRBJ1-5; no clear D. As DNA, the CDR3 is TGTGCCAGCAGCTTGGGGTCGGGAAGCAATCAGCCCCAGCATTTT. This gives the protein CASSLGSGSNQPQHF.